Included here is one T cell receptor beta chain sequence, with context. The sample comes from a study of shared T cell receptors in the human thymus. V was shortened by 0 bases and J by 4 bases, with 19 bases between the two germline ends. Germline V gene data show CDR1 as LGHNA and CDR2 as YSLEER. The CDR3 sequence is 17 residues long. Here immunoSEQ multiplex PCR was the method, and the copy in TCRdb shows in-frame clones only, minus some. Of roughly 700,000 clones in the sample, 85% to 90% were seen once. This same sample was also part of a study on human thymus T cells. According to that study: Thymic and blood repertoires appeared to show biased V and J gene usage. Unrelated individuals reportedly shared highly overlapping thymic TCR repertoires.

The chain links TRBV4-3 to TRBJ2-7, with D tentatively TRBD2 (7 bases). The sequence came from a boy under two years old with a congenital heart defect. Sequenced: thymocytes. The CDR3 DNA is TGCGCCAGCAGCCAAGATAGGGGGGGGACGAGTCCTTACGAGCAGTACTTC. It specifies CASSQDRGGTSPYEQYF.